The following is a TCR beta chain sequence with its context. The target antigen is unknown. This record belongs to a study of T cells expressing NK-cell markers. Study observations and caveats: Specificity for HCMV among expanded NKG2C+ T cell clones was not established.

TCRdb reanalyzed the 5' RACE reads, giving one entry per CDR3 protein sequence and no DNA. The specimen's table records 500,000 to 600,000 distinct CDR3 sequences. There are 12 residues in the CDR3. The V gene's germline CDR1 is LGHNA and CDR2 YNFKEQ. The sample was blood T cells: a sorted CD56 or NKG2C T cell subset, CD4+ or CD8+ T cells, or bulk PBMC T cells (not recorded which). The clonotype originates from a young man in good health. The rearrangement uses TRBV4-2 and TRBJ2-7. The CDR3: CASSHLLGEQYF.